The 28 T cell receptor beta chains listed next were all sequenced from one sample in a study of T cells expressing NK-cell markers. With the 5' RACE reads reprocessed, TCRdb shows one record per CDR3 protein and no DNA. Its table lists about 400,000 distinct CDR3 sequences. The specimen sequenced was blood T cells: a sorted CD56 or NKG2C T cell subset, CD4+ or CD8+ T cells, or bulk PBMC T cells (not recorded which). These receptors came from a woman aged 45-65 years in good health.

The rearrangement joins TRBV20-1 to TRBJ1-2; the D call from TCRdb, TRBD1, cannot be confirmed without DNA. The germline CDR1 and CDR2 sequences are DFQATT and SNEGSKA (reference sequence). The CDR3 length is 15 residues. CDR3 region: CSARASTGSLNGYTF.

CDR3 in amino acids: CASSLTGLEEFF. The rearrangement joins TRBV5-1 to TRBJ2-1; TCRdb reports TRBD1, a call that lacks DNA to check it against. The CDR3 loop spans 12 amino acids. From germline, CDR1 is SGHRS and CDR2 YFSETQ.

V gene TRBV5-1 combines with J gene TRBJ2-4. CDR1 is SGHRS, CDR2 YFSETQ, per germline. The CDR3 sequence is 17 residues long. The CDR3 sequence is CASSLERLSLAKNIQYF. The full variable domain, with the rest looked up from reference TRBV5-1 and TRBJ2-4, is KAGVTQTPRYLIKTRGQQVTLSCSPISGHRSVSWYQQTPGQGLQFLFEYFSETQRNKGNFPGRFSGRQFSNSRSEMNVSTLELGDSALYLCASSLERLSLAKNIQYFGAGTRLSVL.

The chain couples TRBV6-6 to TRBJ2-2. Germline values: CDR1 MNHNY, CDR2 SVGAGI (reference sequence). The CDR3 covers 13 residues. The CDR3 is CATEWRGTGELFF.

The chain carries TRBV24-1 and TRBJ2-1. The CDR3 sequence is 13 residues long. Per the germline V gene, CDR1 is KGHDR and CDR2 is SFDVKD. The CDR3 loop reads CATSVRATGEQFF.

This chain joins TRBV2 and TRBJ2-5; as DNA is missing, the TRBD1 call by TCRdb cannot be tested. This CDR3 has 14 amino acids. Germline values: CDR1 SNHLY, CDR2 FYNNEI. The CDR3 is CANHDRETQETQYF.

The chain has TRBV7-9 and TRBJ2-4. This CDR3 comprises 12 residues. Germline CDR1 is SEHNR and CDR2 is FQNEAQ (reference sequence). The CDR3 sequence is CASSTTKNIQYF.

The chain links TRBV29-1 to TRBJ2-7; TCRdb calls TRBD2, which cannot be checked without DNA. This CDR3 spans 18 amino acids. CDR1 SQVTM and CDR2 ANQGSEA come from the germline V gene. CDR3 protein: CSVRLAGAFRGGSYEQYF.

CDR3: CASRPSDRAPNTEAFF. The chain links TRBV12-3 or TRBV12-4 to TRBJ1-1; as DNA is missing, the TRBD1 call by TCRdb cannot be tested. CDR3 length: 16 amino acids.

The chain couples TRBV2 to TRBJ1-2. The CDR3 length is 12 residues. Germline-derived CDR1 and CDR2 are SNHLY and FYNNEI. CDR3 sequence reads: CASSEARRGYTF. The full variable domain, completed using reference TRBV2 and TRBJ1-2, is EPEVTQTPSHQVTQMGQEVILRCVPISNHLYFYWYRQILGQKVEFLVSFYNNEISEKSEIFDDQFSVERPDGSNFTLKIRSTKLEDSAMYFCASSEARRGYTFGSGTRLTVV.

The rearrangement uses TRBV3-1 and TRBJ2-4; TCRdb selects TRBD1, and the lack of DNA leaves this call unchecked. This CDR3 has 14 residues. From germline, CDR1 is LGHDT and CDR2 YNNKEL (reference sequence). The CDR3 protein is CASSSRDRANIQYF.

This chain uses TRBV29-1 with TRBJ1-1. The CDR3 totals 13 residues. In germline, CDR1 is SQVTM, CDR2 ANQGSEA. CDR3 sequence reads: CSVQTAMNTEAFF.

The CDR3 is CASSRLGTGRLATNEKLFF. The chain is built from TRBV5-1 and TRBJ1-4; TCRdb names TRBD1, which stays unverified in the absence of DNA. This CDR3 is built from 19 residues. Germline loops: CDR1 SGHRS, CDR2 YFSETQ.

CDR3 sequence: CSARDTGATSGNTIYF. J is TRBJ1-3 and V is TRBV20-1; there is no DNA to check the TCRdb D call of TRBD1. CDR3 size: 16 residues. Germline loops: CDR1 DFQATT, CDR2 SNEGSKA (reference sequence).

The V call is TRBV25-1, the J call TRBJ1-4; without DNA, the TCRdb call of TRBD1 cannot be checked. The CDR3 runs 13 residues. The germline CDR1 and CDR2 sequences are MGHDK and SYGVNS. CDR3 sequence reads: CASTPTGGEKLFF.

The CDR3 loop reads CSVARDREVSTDTQYF. The rearrangement joins TRBV29-1 to TRBJ2-3; TCRdb's D call of TRBD1 is untestable without DNA. This CDR3 region has 16 residues. Per the germline V gene, CDR1 is SQVTM and CDR2 is ANQGSEA.

The chain has TRBV24-1 and TRBJ2-1; TCRdb lists TRBD2, though no DNA is available to test this call. Germline-derived CDR1 and CDR2 are KGHDR and SFDVKD. The CDR3 totals 17 residues. CDR3: CATSDALDSGRVNEQFF.

This chain uses TRBV27 with TRBJ2-7; TCRdb proposes TRBD2, but this gene call is untestable without DNA. This CDR3 comprises 14 residues. The germline V gene has CDR1 MNHEY and CDR2 SMNVEV (reference sequence). This CDR3 reads CASSRGGRDWEQYF.

The CDR3 region is CASRATSGGHTGELFF. The rearrangement joins TRBV11-2 to TRBJ2-2; there is no DNA to check the TCRdb D call of TRBD2. CDR3 length equals 16 residues. Germline V gives CDR1 SGHAT, CDR2 FQNNGV.

The chain is built from TRBV7-2 and TRBJ2-1; absent DNA, TCRdb's TRBD1 call cannot be checked. The CDR3 runs to 19 residues. Germline V CDR1 and CDR2: SGHTA, FQGNSA. The CDR3 protein is CASSLPVDRVAETYNEQFF.

This chain links TRBV30 with TRBJ2-3; TCRdb lists TRBD2, though no DNA is available to test this call. The CDR3 sequence is 14 residues long. The germline V gene encodes CDR1 GTSNPN and CDR2 SVGIG (reference sequence). The CDR3 loop is CAWSVAGEEDTQYF.

J is TRBJ2-1 and V is TRBV4-1; the D call of TRBD2 rests on TCRdb alone, since no DNA is present to check it. CDR3 length: 15 residues. Germline V gene lookup returns CDR1 MGHRA and CDR2 YSYEKL. The CDR3 reads CASSQPAREKGEQFF.

This chain connects TRBV12-3 or TRBV12-4 to TRBJ1-5; without DNA, the TCRdb call of TRBD1 cannot be checked. The CDR3 consists of 18 residues. CDR3 loop: CASSLGTGTSLIHSPQHF.

The chain combines TRBV20-1 with TRBJ2-3; the TCRdb D gene call, TRBD1, has no DNA to confirm it. The CDR3 is 15 residues long. Germline V lookup: CDR1 DFQATT, CDR2 SNEGSKA (reference sequence). CDR3 residues: CSATKQGGSTDTQYF.

V gene TRBV6-5 combines with J gene TRBJ1-1; TCRdb indicates TRBD1, and absent DNA this call remains unverified. This CDR3 has 15 residues. Per the germline V gene, CDR1 is MNHEY and CDR2 is SVGAGI. The CDR3 spells CASSYEGFSRTEAFF.

The rearrangement uses TRBV3-1 and TRBJ2-7; as DNA is missing, the TRBD1 call by TCRdb cannot be tested. CDR3 length: 13 residues. The germline V gene has CDR1 LGHDT and CDR2 YNNKEL (reference sequence). The CDR3 protein is CASSLRDPVEQYF.

The rearrangement joins TRBV6-1 to TRBJ2-5; TCRdb picks TRBD1, but there is no DNA to check that call. The CDR3 runs to 15 residues. Germline V lookup: CDR1 MNHNS, CDR2 SASEGT. The CDR3 region is CASSYAGTAQETQYF.

The J gene is TRBJ2-2, the V gene TRBV12-3 or TRBV12-4; TCRdb calls TRBD1, which cannot be checked without DNA. The CDR3 contains 15 residues. CDR3 in amino acids: CASSLGGAWDGELFF.